The clone carrying this T cell receptor (beta chain) appeared a few times. Original methodology: Amplification from reference gene primers served as the basis for estimated nucleated cell counts. Here immunoSEQ multiplex PCR was the method, and the copy in TCRdb shows in-frame clones only, minus some. The V and J calls and clone size are taken from that table; D and trimming were inferred from the DNA. The table has fewer than 400,000 clones, 75% to 90% seen once. The sample is drawn from a study of blood T cell repertoires in COVID-19. Study in general: The cDNA or gDNA used as material had been derived from T cells, B-cell-depleted T cells, or PBMCs.

Those enrolled, adults aged roughly 18 to 95 years, came from around 25 US areas. There are 15 residues in the CDR3. Looked up from germline, CDR1 is PRHDT and CDR2 is FYEKMQ (reference sequence). The V end was cut by 1 base, the J end by 5 bases, with 14 bases between. The clonotype originates from a man aged 60 to 75 who had recovered from COVID-19. The material sequenced was PBMCs or T cells enriched from blood (not recorded which). This chain links TRBV13 with TRBJ1-2, with D possibly matching TRBD1 (5 bases). The CDR3 loop is CASSLDRTLTYGYTF. As DNA, the CDR3 is TGTGCCAGCAGCTTAGACAGGACGCTAACTTATGGCTACACCTTC.